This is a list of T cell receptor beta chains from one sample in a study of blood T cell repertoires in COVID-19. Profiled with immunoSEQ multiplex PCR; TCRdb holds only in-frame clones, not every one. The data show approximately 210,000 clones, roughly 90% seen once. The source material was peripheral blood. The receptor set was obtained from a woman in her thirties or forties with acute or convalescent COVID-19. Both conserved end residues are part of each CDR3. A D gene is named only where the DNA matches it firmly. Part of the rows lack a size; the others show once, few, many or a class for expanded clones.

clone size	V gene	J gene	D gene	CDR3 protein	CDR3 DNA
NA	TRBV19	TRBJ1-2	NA	CASSNRANYGYTF	TGTGCCAGTAGTAACAGGGCTAACTATGGCTACACCTTC
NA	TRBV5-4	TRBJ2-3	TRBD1	CASSLRQGAIDTQYF	TGTGCCAGCAGCTTGAGACAGGGGGCGATTGATACGCAGTATTTT
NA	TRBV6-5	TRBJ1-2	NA	CASRGGVNYGYTF	TGTGCCAGCAGGGGGGGGGTTAACTATGGCTACACCTTC
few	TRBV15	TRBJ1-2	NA	CATSRDRRKGLSIHYGYTF	TGTGCCACCAGCAGAGATAGACGGAAGGGACTTTCGATACACTATGGCTACACCTTC
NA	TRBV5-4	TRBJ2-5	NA	CASSLWTTQETQYF	TGTGCCAGCAGCTTGTGGACAACACAAGAGACCCAGTACTTC
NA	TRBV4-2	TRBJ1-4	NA	CASSLEADRIRNEKLFF	TGTGCCAGCAGCCTCGAAGCCGACAGGATAAGGAATGAAAAACTGTTTTTT
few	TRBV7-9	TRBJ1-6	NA	CASIGAYNSPLHF	TGTGCCAGCATCGGTGCCTATAATTCACCCCTCCACTTT
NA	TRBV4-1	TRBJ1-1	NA	CASSQESRVYTEAFF	TGCGCCAGCAGCCAAGAAAGCAGGGTTTACACTGAAGCTTTCTTT
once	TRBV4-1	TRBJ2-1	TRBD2	CAIGPRASGGNEQFF	TGCGCCATTGGCCCCCGGGCTAGCGGGGGGAATGAGCAGTTCTTC
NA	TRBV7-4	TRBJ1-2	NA	CASSFSISYGVVYGYTF	TGTGCCAGCAGTTTTTCTATTTCGTACGGAGTAGTCTATGGCTACACCTTC
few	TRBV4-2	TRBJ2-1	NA	CASSQGGASSYNEQFF	TGTGCCAGCAGCCAAGGAGGAGCCAGCTCCTACAATGAGCAGTTCTTC
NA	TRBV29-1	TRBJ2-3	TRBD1	CSVVGDRGRTDTQYF	TGCAGCGTTGTGGGGGACAGGGGGCGAACAGATACGCAGTATTTT
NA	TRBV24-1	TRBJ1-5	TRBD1	CATQDRVVSNQPQHF	TGTGCCACCCAGGACAGGGTAGTGAGCAATCAGCCCCAGCATTTT
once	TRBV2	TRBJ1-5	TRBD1	CASRGQRNQPQHF	TGTGCCAGCCGGGGACAGCGCAATCAGCCCCAGCATTTT
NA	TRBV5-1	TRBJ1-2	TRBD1	CASSLATGEGYTF	TGCGCCAGCAGCTTGGCGACAGGGGAAGGCTACACCTTC
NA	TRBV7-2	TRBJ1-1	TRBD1	CASSLSLDRFEAFF	TGTGCCAGCAGCTTATCCCTGGACAGGTTTGAAGCTTTCTTT
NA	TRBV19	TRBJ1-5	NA	CASTDDTNLNSNQPQHF	TGTGCCAGTACCGATGACACAAACCTCAATAGCAATCAGCCCCAGCATTTT
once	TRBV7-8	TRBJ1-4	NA	CASSNGQINEKLFF	TGTGCCAGCAGCAACGGACAGATTAATGAAAAACTGTTTTTT
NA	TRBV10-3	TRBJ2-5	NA	CAISERGGETQYF	TGTGCCATCAGTGAGAGGGGTGGGGAGACCCAGTACTTC
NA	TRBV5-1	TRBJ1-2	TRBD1	CASGDSDYGYTF	TGCGCCAGCGGGGACAGTGACTATGGCTACACCTTC
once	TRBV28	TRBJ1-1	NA	CASSLSSQGLNTEAFF	TGTGCCAGCAGTTTATCATCTCAGGGGTTGAACACTGAAGCTTTCTTT
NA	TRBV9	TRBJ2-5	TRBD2	CASSVSRLAGGDETQYF	TGTGCCAGCAGCGTGTCCCGACTAGCGGGGGGCGATGAGACCCAGTACTTC
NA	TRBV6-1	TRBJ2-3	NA	CASSEGRSTQYF	TGTGCCAGCAGTGAAGGGAGGAGTACGCAGTATTTT
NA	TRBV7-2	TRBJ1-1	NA	CASSSVSQGFAEAFF	TGTGCCAGCAGCTCAGTCTCCCAGGGGTTCGCTGAAGCTTTCTTT
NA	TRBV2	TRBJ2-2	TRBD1	CASRSNRGRTGELFF	TGTGCCAGCAGATCGAACAGGGGGAGGACCGGGGAGCTGTTTTTT
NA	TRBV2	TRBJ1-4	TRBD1	CASSGQGSATNEKLFF	TGTGCCAGCAGCGGACAGGGGAGTGCAACTAATGAAAAACTGTTTTTT
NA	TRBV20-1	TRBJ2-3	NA	CSAKASNTQYF	TGCAGTGCTAAAGCAAGCAATACGCAGTATTTT
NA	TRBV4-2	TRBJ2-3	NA	CASSQGTGPSEDTQYF	TGTGCCAGCAGCCAAGGCACTGGGCCTTCCGAAGATACGCAGTATTTT
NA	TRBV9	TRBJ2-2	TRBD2	CASSGTSGRDTGELFF	TGTGCCAGCAGCGGAACTAGCGGGCGAGACACCGGGGAGCTGTTTTTT
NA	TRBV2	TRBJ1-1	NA	CASSVLGQGAFF	TGTGCCAGCAGTGTATTGGGGCAGGGAGCTTTCTTT
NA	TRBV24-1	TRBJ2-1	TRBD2	CATSDGLAGGQAYNEQFF	TGTGCCACCAGTGATGGACTAGCGGGGGGGCAAGCCTACAATGAGCAGTTCTTC
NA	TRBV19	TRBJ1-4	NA	CASSIAKGLGNEKLFF	TGTGCCAGTAGTATCGCTAAGGGACTGGGGAATGAAAAACTGTTTTTT
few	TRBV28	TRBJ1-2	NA	CASSFGTRYGYTF	TGTGCCAGCAGTTTCGGGACAAGATATGGCTACACCTTC
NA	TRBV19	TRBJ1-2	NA	CASGPGQNYGYTF	TGTGCCAGTGGCCCGGGACAAAACTATGGCTACACCTTC
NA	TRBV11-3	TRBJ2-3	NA	CASSLDGYTQYF	TGTGCCAGCAGCTTAGACGGGTATACGCAGTATTTT
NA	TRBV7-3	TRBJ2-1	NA	CASSALPDNEQFF	TGTGCCAGCAGCGCGCTCCCTGACAATGAGCAGTTCTTC
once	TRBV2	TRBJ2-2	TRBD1	CASQGTGSNTGELFF	TGTGCCAGCCAAGGGACAGGGTCTAACACCGGGGAGCTGTTTTTT
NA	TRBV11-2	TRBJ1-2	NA	CASSFGGGTYGYTF	TGTGCCAGCAGCTTCGGCGGCGGTACCTATGGCTACACCTTC